The present TCR beta chain was sequenced within a study of cytotoxic CD8 clonotypes in ibrutinib-treated CLL. Study in general: Treatment had run for a median about 12 months, range 6 to 36, when response samples were taken.

Libraries were prepared by immunoSEQ multiplex PCR; TCRdb keeps only in-frame clonotypes and omits some of them. This sample carries roughly 250,000 clones, 70% of them seen once, and the ten largest clones take about 16%. Points from the study as a whole: Clonality showed a rise at ibrutinib response that reversed toward baseline at progression.

With 5 bases clipped from V and 5 bases from J, the junction kept 5 bases outside the gene matches. CDR3 size: 13 residues. Germline V lookup: CDR1 SGHTA, CDR2 FQGTGA. On this clone: The target antigen is unknown.

The chain links TRBV7-3 to TRBJ2-7, with 8 bases that match TRBD1. Material: PBMCs, obtained after 24 months of ibrutinib treatment. The TCR comes from a human donor with chronic lymphocytic leukemia. CDR3 sequence: CASSPGQGDEQYF. Written as DNA, the CDR3 is TGTGCCAGCAGCCCAGGACAGGGCGACGAGCAGTACTTC. Looking up the rest from reference TRBV7-3 and TRBJ2-7 gives the full variable domain: GAGVSQTPSNKVTEKGKYVELRCDPISGHTALYWYRQSLGQGPEFLIYFQGTGAADDSGLPNDRFFAVRPEGSVSTLKIQRTERGDSAVYLCASSPGQGDEQYFGPGTRLTVT.